This passage covers 14 T cell receptor beta chains from one sample sequenced in a study of blood T cell repertoires in COVID-19. The protocol was immunoSEQ multiplex PCR, while the TCRdb copy is restricted to in-frame clones and leaves out a portion. The table lists around 250,000 clones, approximately 87% of them singletons. Sample: peripheral blood. The receptors were sampled from a man in his sixties with acute or convalescent COVID-19.

This chain connects TRBV4-2 to TRBJ1-2; TRBD1 is a possible D gene (5 bases). V lost 0 bases to trimming and J lost 4 bases, with 6 bases between them. The CDR3 is 13 amino acids. Per the germline V gene, CDR1 is LGHNA and CDR2 is YNFKEQ. CDR3 sequence (DNA): TGTGCCAGCAGCCAAGATCAGGGCTATGGCTACACCTTC. This encodes CASSQDQGYGYTF.

The chain joins TRBV5-4 to TRBJ1-6; 7 positions agree with TRBD1. The CDR3 has 16 residues. J was trimmed by 7 bases and V by 2 bases; bases with no gene match: 9. CDR1 and CDR2 (germline): SGHNT, YYREEE (reference sequence). In DNA form, the CDR3 reads TGTGCCAGCAGCTTTCTAACGGGACAGAGAAATTCACCCCTCCACTTT. Translated, it gives CASSFLTGQRNSPLHF.

In this sample, this clone turned up once. The rearrangement uses TRBV2 and TRBJ1-1, with no clear D. Per the germline V gene, CDR1 is SNHLY and CDR2 is FYNNEI. The CDR3 loop spans 16 amino acids. V shed 4 bases and J shed 0 bases, with 15 bases lying between them. CDR3 in DNA: TGTGCCAGCAGTGTAATAGGAACAGTTATGAACACTGAAGCTTTCTTT. Its translation is CASSVIGTVMNTEAFF.

The chain links TRBV18 to TRBJ2-1; TRBD1 matches 8 bases. The germline V gene encodes CDR1 KGHSH and CDR2 LQKENI. The trim removed 0 bases at V and 6 bases at J, leaving 1 base unmatched. This CDR3 spans 14 amino acids. CDR3 region: CASSPPTGVNEQFF. The CDR3 nucleotides are TGTGCCAGCTCACCACCGACAGGGGTCAATGAGCAGTTCTTC.

This chain links TRBV6-1 with TRBJ2-2; D may be TRBD1 (6 bases). Germline V gene data show CDR1 as MNHNS and CDR2 as SASEGT. V was shortened by 2 bases and J by 3 bases, with 7 bases between the two germline ends. This CDR3 contains 14 residues. CDR3 nucleotide sequence: TGTGCCAGCAGTGAACCAGGGGACACCGGGGAGCTGTTTTTT. It translates to CASSEPGDTGELFF.

The rearrangement uses TRBV5-6 and TRBJ2-7, with D possibly TRBD2 on 6 matching bases. The germline V gene has CDR1 SGHDT and CDR2 YYEEEE. Trimming left V 4 bases short and J 3 bases short, with 14 bases between. This CDR3 region has 14 residues. CDR3 amino acids: CASSTPGLIYEQYF. The CDR3 region has the DNA TGTGCCAGCAGCACACCGGGACTCATCTACGAGCAGTACTTC.

The chain is built from TRBV7-3 and TRBJ2-5; 11 positions agree with TRBD2. Trimming took 5 bases from V and 1 from J; bases not matched to a gene: 3. Germline CDR1 reads SGHTA; CDR2 reads FQGTGA. The CDR3 sequence is 15 residues long. CDR3 bases: TGTGCCAGCAGCCCCGGGACTAGCGGCCAAGAGACCCAGTACTTC. Amino acid sequence: CASSPGTSGQETQYF.

To note about this clone: This sample includes further DNA sequences coding for the same CDR3. V gene TRBV11-2 combines with J gene TRBJ2-7, with TRBD1 matching over 9 bases. Per germline, CDR1 SGHAT and CDR2 FQNNGV. The CDR3 contains 13 residues. Trimming at V came to 6 bases and at J to 3 bases, leaving 3 bases not matched to a gene. The CDR3 nucleotides are TGTGCCAGCAGTCGGGACAGGGACTACGAGCAGTACTTC. Protein sequence: CASSRDRDYEQYF.

CDR3 region: CATSLGAVSTDTQYF. In DNA, the CDR3 is TGTGCCACCTCTTTGGGAGCCGTCAGCACAGATACGCAGTATTTT. The gene calls are TRBV7-6 and TRBJ2-3; a possible D gene is TRBD2 (5 bases). Looked up from germline, CDR1 is SGHVS and CDR2 is FNYEAQ. The V and J ends lost 10 bases and 0 bases respectively, with 17 bases between them. The CDR3 has 15 residues.

The sample holds one count of this clone. The chain recombines TRBV28 with TRBJ2-5; 7 nucleotides line up with TRBD1. V lost 3 bases to trimming and J lost 2 bases; unmatched junction nucleotides: 6. The CDR3 consists of 15 residues. The germline V gene has CDR1 MDHEN and CDR2 SYDVKM. DNA for the CDR3: TGTGCCAGCAGTTTTTCAGGGGGACGTCAAGAGACCCAGTACTTC. It encodes CASSFSGGRQETQYF.

The chain has TRBV19 and TRBJ2-3, with 12 bases lining up with TRBD2. V shed 6 bases, J shed 9 bases, and the junction held 7 bases outside the gene matches. CDR1 LNHDA and CDR2 SQIVND come from the germline V gene (reference sequence). The CDR3 has 14 amino acids. The CDR3 DNA sequence: TGTGCCAGTAGCCTAGCGGGAGGGCCAAGAACGCAGTATTTT. Amino acids: CASSLAGGPRTQYF.

This chain links TRBV29-1 with TRBJ1-1; D not certain. Germline CDR1 is SQVTM and CDR2 is ANQGSEA. Trimming took off 5 bases at V and 2 bases at J, with 12 bases between the two ends. This CDR3 contains 13 residues. The DNA for the CDR3 is TGCAGCGTTTTCGGGTCTTTAAACACTGAAGCTTTCTTT. Residues: CSVFGSLNTEAFF.

This rearrangement joins TRBV28 to TRBJ1-3; TRBD1 might be the D (6 bases). Germline V CDR1 and CDR2: MDHEN, SYDVKM. This CDR3 has 16 amino acids. V lost 2 bases, J lost 2 bases, and 13 bases lay in between. CDR3 sequence reads: CASSLVTSGAGNTIYF. The CDR3 coding sequence is TGTGCCAGCAGTTTAGTTACATCAGGGGCTGGAAACACCATATATTTT.

CDR3 protein: CASSCDRVGSNQPQHF. DNA for the CDR3: TGTGCCAGCAGCTGTGACAGGGTGGGGAGCAATCAGCCCCAGCATTTT. V gene TRBV11-3 combines with J gene TRBJ1-5, with TRBD1 matching 7 bases. Germline V gene sequence: CDR1 SGHNT, CDR2 YENEEA. Trimming took 4 bases from V and 1 from J; bases not matched to a gene: 7. The CDR3 loop spans 16 amino acids.